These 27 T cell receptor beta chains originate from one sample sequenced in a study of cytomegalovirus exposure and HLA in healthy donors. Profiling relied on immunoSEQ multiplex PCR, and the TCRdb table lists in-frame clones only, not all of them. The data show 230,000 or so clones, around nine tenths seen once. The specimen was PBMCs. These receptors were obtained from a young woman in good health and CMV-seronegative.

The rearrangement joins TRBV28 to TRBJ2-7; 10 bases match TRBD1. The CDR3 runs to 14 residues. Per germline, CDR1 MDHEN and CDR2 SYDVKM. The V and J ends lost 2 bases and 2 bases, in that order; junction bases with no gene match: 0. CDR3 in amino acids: CASSLGQGAYEQYF. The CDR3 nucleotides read TGTGCCAGCAGTTTAGGACAGGGGGCCTACGAGCAGTACTTC.

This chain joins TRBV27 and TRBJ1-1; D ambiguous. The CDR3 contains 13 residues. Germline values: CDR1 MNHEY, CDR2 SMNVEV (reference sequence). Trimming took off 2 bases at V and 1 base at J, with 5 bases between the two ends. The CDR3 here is CASSLVGNTEAFF. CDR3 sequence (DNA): TGTGCCAGCAGTTTAGTCGGGAACACTGAAGCTTTCTTT.

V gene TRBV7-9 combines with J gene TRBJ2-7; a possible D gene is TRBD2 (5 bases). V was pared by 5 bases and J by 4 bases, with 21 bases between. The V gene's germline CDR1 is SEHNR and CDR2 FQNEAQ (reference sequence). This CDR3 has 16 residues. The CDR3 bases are TGTGCCAGCAGCCCCGGCCGGAGAGCGGACCCTTACGAGCAGTACTTC. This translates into CASSPGRRADPYEQYF.

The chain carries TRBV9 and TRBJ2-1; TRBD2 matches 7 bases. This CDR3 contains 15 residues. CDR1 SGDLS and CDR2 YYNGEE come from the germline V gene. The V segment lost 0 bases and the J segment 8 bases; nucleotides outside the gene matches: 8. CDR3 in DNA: TGTGCCAGCAGCGTAGCTATCGCGGGAGCGCATGAGCAGTTCTTC. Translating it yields CASSVAIAGAHEQFF.

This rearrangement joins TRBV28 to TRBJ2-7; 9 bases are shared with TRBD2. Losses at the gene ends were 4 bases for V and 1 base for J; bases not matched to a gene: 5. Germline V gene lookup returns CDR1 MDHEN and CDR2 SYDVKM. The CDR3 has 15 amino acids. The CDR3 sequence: CASSSIAGGSYEQYF. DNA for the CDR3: TGTGCCAGCAGTTCCATTGCGGGAGGGTCCTACGAGCAGTACTTC.

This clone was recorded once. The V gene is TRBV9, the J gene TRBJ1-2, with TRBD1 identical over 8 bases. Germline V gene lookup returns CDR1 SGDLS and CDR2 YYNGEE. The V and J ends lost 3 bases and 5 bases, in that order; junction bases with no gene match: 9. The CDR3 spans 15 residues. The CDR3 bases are TGTGCCAGCAGCGCCCGACAGGGGATAGGGTATGGCTACACCTTC. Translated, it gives CASSARQGIGYGYTF.

CDR3 residues: CASSWDRALTEAFF. In DNA, the CDR3 is TGTGCCAGCAGCTGGGACAGGGCCCTCACTGAAGCTTTCTTT. The chain uses TRBV5-6 and TRBJ1-1, with 9 positions matching TRBD1. Germline CDR1 reads SGHDT; CDR2 reads YYEEEE. J gave up 4 bases and V 3 bases, and 4 bases lay outside the gene matches. The CDR3 covers 14 residues.

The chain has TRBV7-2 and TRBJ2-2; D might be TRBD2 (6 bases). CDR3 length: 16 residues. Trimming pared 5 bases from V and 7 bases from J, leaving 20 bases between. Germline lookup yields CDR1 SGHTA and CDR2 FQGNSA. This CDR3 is CASSLLAVLRDGELFF. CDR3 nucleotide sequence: TGTGCCAGCAGCCTATTAGCGGTCTTAAGGGACGGGGAGCTGTTTTTT.

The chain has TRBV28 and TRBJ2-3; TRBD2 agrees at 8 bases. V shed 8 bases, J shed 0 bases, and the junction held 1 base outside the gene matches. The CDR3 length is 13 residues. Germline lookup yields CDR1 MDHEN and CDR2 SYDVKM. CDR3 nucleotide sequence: TGTGCCAGCGCGGGAGGTAGCACAGATACGCAGTATTTT. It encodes CASAGGSTDTQYF.

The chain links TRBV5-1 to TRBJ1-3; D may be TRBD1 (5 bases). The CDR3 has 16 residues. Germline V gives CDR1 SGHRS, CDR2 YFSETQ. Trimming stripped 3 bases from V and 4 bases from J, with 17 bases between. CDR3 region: CASSSDKLPTGNTIYF. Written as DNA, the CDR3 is TGCGCCAGCAGCTCGGACAAGCTACCAACGGGAAACACCATATATTTT.

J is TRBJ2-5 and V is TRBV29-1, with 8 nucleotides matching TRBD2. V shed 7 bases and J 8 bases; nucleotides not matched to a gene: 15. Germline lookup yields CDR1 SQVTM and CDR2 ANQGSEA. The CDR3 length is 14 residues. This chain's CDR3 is CSAVWREDLDTQYF. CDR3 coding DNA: TGCAGCGCCGTTTGGCGGGAGGACCTAGATACCCAGTACTTC.

In DNA, the CDR3 is TGTGCCAGCAGCTTAGGGCTAGCGGGATCCTACGAGCAGTACTTC. Amino acids: CASSLGLAGSYEQYF. The chain employs TRBV7-6 and TRBJ2-7; 9 nucleotides agree with TRBD2. Losses at the gene ends were 1 base for V and 1 base for J; bases not matched to a gene: 2. The CDR3 runs to 15 residues. Per germline, CDR1 SGHVS and CDR2 FNYEAQ.

CDR3 region: CATIQGTTYEQYF. The CDR3 nucleotides read TGTGCCACCATCCAGGGGACCACGTACGAGCAGTACTTC. This chain links TRBV10-3 with TRBJ2-7; possible D gene TRBD1, 6 bases. The CDR3 contains 13 residues. Trimming removed 10 bases from V and 4 bases from J, with 17 bases in between. Looked up from germline, CDR1 is ENHRY and CDR2 is SYGVKD.

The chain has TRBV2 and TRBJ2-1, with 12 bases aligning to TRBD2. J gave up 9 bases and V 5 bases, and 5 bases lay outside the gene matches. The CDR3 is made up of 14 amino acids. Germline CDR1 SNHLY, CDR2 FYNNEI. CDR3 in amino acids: CASSRLAGDGEQFF. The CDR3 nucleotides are TGTGCCAGCAGTAGACTAGCGGGAGACGGTGAGCAGTTCTTC.

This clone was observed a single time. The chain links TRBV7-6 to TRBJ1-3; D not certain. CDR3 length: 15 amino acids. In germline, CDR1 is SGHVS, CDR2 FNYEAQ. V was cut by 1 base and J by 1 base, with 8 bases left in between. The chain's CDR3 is CASSLGRQSGNTIYF. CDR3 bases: TGTGCCAGCAGCTTAGGCAGGCAATCTGGAAACACCATATATTTT. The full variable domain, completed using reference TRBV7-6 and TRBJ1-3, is GAGVSQSPRYKVTKRGQDVALRCDPISGHVSLYWYRQALGQGPEFLTYFNYEAQQDKSGLPNDRFSAERPEGSISTLTIQRTEQRDSAMYRCASSLGRQSGNTIYFGEGSWLTVV.

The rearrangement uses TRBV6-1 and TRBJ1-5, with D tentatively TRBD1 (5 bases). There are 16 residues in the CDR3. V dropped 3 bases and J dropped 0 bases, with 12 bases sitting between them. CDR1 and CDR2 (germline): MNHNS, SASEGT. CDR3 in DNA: TGTGCCAGCAGTGATCTGACAGTGTATAGCAATCAGCCCCAGCATTTT. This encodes CASSDLTVYSNQPQHF.

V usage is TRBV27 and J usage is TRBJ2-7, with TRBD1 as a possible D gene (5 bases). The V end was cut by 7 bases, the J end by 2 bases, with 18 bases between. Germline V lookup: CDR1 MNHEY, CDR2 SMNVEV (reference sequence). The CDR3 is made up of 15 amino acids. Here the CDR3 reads CASTQSARQPYEQYF. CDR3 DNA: TGTGCCAGCACTCAATCGGCTCGACAGCCCTACGAGCAGTACTTC.

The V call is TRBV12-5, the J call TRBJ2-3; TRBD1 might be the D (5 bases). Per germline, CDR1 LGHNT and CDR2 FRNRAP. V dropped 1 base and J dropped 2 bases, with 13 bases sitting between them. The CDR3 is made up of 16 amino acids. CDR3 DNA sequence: TGTGCTAGTGGTTTGGGTTCGGCAGGGCTCACAGATACGCAGTATTTT. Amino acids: CASGLGSAGLTDTQYF. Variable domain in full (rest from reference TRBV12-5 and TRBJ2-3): DARVTQTPRHKVTEMGQEVTMRCQPILGHNTVFWYRQTMMQGLELLAYFRNRAPLDDSGMPKDRFSAEMPDATLATLKIQPSEPRDSAVYFCASGLGSAGLTDTQYFGPGTRLTVL.

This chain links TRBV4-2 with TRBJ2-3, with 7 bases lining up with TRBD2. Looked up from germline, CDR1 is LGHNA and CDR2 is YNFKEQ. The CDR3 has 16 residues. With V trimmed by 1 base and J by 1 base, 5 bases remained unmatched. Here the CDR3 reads CASSQVTGGGTDTQYF. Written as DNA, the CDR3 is TGTGCCAGCAGCCAAGTAACGGGAGGCGGCACAGATACGCAGTATTTT.

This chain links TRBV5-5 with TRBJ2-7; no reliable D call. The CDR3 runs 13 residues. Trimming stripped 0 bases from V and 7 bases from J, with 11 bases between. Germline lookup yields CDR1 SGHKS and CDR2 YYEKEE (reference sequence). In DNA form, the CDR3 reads TGTGCCAGCAGCTTGGCGCCCTCGGAGGAGCAGTACTTC. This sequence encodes CASSLAPSEEQYF.

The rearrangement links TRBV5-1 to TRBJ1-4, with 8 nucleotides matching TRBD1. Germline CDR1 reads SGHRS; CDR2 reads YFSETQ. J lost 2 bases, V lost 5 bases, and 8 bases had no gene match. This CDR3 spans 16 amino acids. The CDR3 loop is CASSYYRGRTNEKLFF. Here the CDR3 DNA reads TGCGCCAGCAGTTACTACAGGGGGAGGACTAATGAAAAACTGTTTTTT.

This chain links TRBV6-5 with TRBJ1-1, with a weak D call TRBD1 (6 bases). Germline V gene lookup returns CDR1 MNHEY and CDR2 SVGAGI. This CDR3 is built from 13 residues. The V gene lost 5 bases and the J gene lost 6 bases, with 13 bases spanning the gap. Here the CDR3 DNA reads TGTGCCAGCAGTAGGACAGCCGGGTCTGAAGCTTTCTTT. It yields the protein CASSRTAGSEAFF.

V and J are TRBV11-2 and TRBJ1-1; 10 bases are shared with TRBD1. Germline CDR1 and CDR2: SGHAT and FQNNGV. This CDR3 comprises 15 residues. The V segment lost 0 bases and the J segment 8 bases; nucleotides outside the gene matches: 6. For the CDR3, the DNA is TGTGCCAGCAGCTTAGAGCGGGGGACAGGGGCAGAAGCTTTCTTT. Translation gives CASSLERGTGAEAFF.

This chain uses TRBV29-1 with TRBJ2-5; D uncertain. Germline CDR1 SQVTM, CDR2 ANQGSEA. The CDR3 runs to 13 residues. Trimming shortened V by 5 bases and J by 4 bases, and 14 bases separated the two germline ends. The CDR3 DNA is TGCAGCGTTAGCAAGTCGGTGGTAGAGACCCAGTACTTC. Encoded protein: CSVSKSVVETQYF.

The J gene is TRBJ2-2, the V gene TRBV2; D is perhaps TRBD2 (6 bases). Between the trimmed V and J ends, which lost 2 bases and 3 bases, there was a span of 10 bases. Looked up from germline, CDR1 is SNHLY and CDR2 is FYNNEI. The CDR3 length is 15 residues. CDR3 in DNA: TGTGCCAGCAGTGAACCGGGAGCGGACACCGGGGAGCTGTTTTTT. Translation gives CASSEPGADTGELFF.

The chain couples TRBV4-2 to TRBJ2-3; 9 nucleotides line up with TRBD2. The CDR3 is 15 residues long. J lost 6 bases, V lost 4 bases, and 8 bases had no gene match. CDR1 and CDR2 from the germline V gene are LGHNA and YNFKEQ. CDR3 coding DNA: TGTGCCAGCAGCCTCGCGGGGGCGGGAGGGGATACGCAGTATTTT. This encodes CASSLAGAGGDTQYF.

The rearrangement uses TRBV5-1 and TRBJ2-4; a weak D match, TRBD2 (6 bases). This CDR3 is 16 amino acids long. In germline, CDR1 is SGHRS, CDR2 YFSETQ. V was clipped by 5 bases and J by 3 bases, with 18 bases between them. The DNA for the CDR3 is TGCGCCAGCAGTCGGTCGGAGGGCTTAAACAAAAACATTCAGTACTTC. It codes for CASSRSEGLNKNIQYF.